This T cell receptor (beta chain) was captured by sequencing in a study of control samples from healthy donors and cancer patients. The CDR3 has 12 amino acids. Germline V gives CDR1 MNHNY, CDR2 SVGAGI (reference sequence). Between the trimmed V and J ends, which lost 3 bases and 9 bases, there was a span of 11 bases. The data were produced by immunoSEQ multiplex PCR, yet TCRdb's version contains in-frame clones alone and is incomplete. The sample consists of 40,000 to 55,000 clones, less than 95% of them appearing once. The chain recombines TRBV6-6 with TRBJ1-1; D is uncertain. Sequences were obtained from PBMCs. The receptor was isolated from a woman between 40 and 55 years old with head and neck cancer. DNA of the CDR3: TGTGCCAGCAGTTATAAAGGAGGCCAAGCTTTCTTT. Protein product: CASSYKGGQAFF.